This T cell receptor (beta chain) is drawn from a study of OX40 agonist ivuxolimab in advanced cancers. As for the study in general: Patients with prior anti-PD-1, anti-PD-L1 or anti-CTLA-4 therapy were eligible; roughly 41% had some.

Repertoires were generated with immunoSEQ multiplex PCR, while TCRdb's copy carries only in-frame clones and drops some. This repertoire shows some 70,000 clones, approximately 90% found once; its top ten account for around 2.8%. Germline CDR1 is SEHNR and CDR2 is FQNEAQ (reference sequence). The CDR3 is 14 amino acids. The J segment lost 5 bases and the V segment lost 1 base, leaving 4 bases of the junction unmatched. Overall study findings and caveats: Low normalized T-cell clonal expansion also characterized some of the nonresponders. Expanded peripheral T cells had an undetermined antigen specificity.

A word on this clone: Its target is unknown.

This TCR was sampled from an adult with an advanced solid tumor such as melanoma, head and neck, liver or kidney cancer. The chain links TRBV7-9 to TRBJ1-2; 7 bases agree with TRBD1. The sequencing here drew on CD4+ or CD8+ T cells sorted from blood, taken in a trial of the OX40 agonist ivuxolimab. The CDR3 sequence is CASSLGQGRYGYTF. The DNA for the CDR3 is TGTGCCAGCAGCTTAGGACAGGGCCGATATGGCTACACCTTC.